This entry concerns a single T cell receptor (beta chain). What it binds is unknown. V was pared by 4 bases and J by 7 bases, with 14 bases between. CDR3 size: 14 residues. Germline lookup yields CDR1 LNHDA and CDR2 SQIVND (reference sequence). Four PCR rounds used nested alpha and beta constant region primers plus the SP2 primer. Reverse transcription of blood and skin TCR RNA was primed at alpha and beta constant regions. TCRdb reprocessed the 5' RACE reads with MiXCR, giving one entry per CDR3 protein. The table lists 55,000 to 70,000 distinct CDR3 sequences, approximately 7.2% of them singletons, with around 9.6% in the top ten. The sample comes from a study of naive and memory T cell subsets. Findings and limits, study-wide: The RNA method is potentially sensitive to activation and differentiation changes.

A UMI-containing oligonucleotide was joined by 3' ligation to the TCR cDNA template. Cells were not sorted; total RNA input targeted roughly 1 to 1000 ng. The clonotype was recovered from a male donor in good health. The chain joins TRBV19 to TRBJ2-1; perhaps TRBD2 as D (6 bases). Here the CDR3 DNA reads TGTGCCAGTAGTAGCGGGAATTCAAGGAATGAGCAGTTCTTC. Its translation is CASSSGNSRNEQFF.